This TCR beta chain appears in the sequencing data of a study of multiple sclerosis patients with progressive multifocal leukoencephalopathy. Noted time point: 12 to 13 months of natalizumab therapy. All patients had prior interferon beta, and all PML patients were female. Samples T1 and T2 were drawn at 6 and 12 months of therapy, respectively. The survey-level immunoSEQ assay was used. Profiled with immunoSEQ multiplex PCR; TCRdb holds only in-frame clones, not every one. The repertoire holds over 20,000 clones, 85% to 95% seen once, with about 2.1% in the top ten. With regard to this clone: Its antigen is unidentified.

CDR1 MNHEY and CDR2 SVGAGI come from the germline V gene. The CDR3 is 13 residues long. V was clipped by 4 bases and J by 8 bases, with 14 bases between them. Study-wide results and caveats: It is unclear whether the findings reflect JC virus infection or general immunocompromise.

The receptor's source is a man aged 25 to 40 with multiple sclerosis. Sequences were derived from PBMCs, sampled from a patient treated with natalizumab. The chain couples TRBV6-5 to TRBJ1-2; D perhaps matches TRBD1 (5 bases). The CDR3 DNA reads TGTGCCAGCAGTTCCGGCAGGGCTAGCGGCTACACCTTC. Residues: CASSSGRASGYTF.